This T cell receptor (beta chain) comes out of a study of T cell repertoires and Cas9 in healthy adults. For the study at large: CD4 and CD8 compartments: SpCas9-reactive T cells profiled for potency, cytotoxicity, lineage.

Clones were read by immunoSEQ multiplex PCR, and TCRdb kept only the in-frame ones, dropping some. The sample lists 13,000 to 15,000 clones; 80% to 90% were seen once. Germline V gene data show CDR1 as SGHVS and CDR2 as FQNEAQ. The CDR3 covers 13 residues. V usage is TRBV7-8 and J usage is TRBJ2-7; tentatively, D is TRBD1 (6 bases). With the DNA end fitting TRBJ2-1 better, the J assignment may be wrong. The source material was Tregs (CD4+, CD25+, CD127-, CD137-, CD154-) from PBMCs; culture status not recorded. This clonotype was obtained from a human donor in good health. CDR3 coding DNA: TGTGCCAGCAGCTTAGGCCAGGGGTATGAGCAGTTCTTC. The encoded protein is CASSLGQGYEQFF.